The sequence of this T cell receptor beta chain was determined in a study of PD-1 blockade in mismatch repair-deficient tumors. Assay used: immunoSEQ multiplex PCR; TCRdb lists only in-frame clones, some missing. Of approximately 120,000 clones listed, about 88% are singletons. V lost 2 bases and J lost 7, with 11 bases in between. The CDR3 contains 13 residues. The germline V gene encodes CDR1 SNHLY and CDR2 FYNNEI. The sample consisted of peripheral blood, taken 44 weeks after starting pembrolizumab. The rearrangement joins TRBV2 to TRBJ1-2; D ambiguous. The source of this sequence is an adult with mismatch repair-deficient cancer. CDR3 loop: CASSESVSRGYTF. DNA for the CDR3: TGTGCCAGCAGTGAAAGTGTAAGCCGTGGCTACACCTTC.